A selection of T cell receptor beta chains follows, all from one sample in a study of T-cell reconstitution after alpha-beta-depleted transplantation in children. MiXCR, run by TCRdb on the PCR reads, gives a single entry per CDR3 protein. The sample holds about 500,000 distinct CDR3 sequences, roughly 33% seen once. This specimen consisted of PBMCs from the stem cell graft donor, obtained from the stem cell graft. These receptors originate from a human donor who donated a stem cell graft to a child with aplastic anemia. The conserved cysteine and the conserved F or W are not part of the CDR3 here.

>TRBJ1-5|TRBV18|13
ASSPGQLINQPQH
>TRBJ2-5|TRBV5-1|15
ASSLGLAGGVQETQY
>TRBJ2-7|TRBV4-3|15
ASSLGQGPMGDYEQY
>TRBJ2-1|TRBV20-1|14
SSTNPRQNSYNEQF
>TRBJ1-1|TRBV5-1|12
ASSPGQAGTEAF
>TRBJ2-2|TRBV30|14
AWSTLDRGLFGELF
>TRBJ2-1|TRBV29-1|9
SVDRYNEQF
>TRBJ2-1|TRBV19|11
ASSMLSGSEQF
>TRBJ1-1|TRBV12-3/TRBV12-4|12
ASSQRGKGTEAF
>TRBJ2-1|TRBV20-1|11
SARFLLENEQF
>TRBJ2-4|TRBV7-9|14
ASSPSTGTAKNIQY
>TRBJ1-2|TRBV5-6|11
ASSLASGDGYT
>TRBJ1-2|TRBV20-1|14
SARAGGGHRWYGYT
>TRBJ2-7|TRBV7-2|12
ASSPGLAAYEQY
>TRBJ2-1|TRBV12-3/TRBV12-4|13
ASSLSGSEYSEQF
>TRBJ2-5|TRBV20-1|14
SARRGGTANQETQY
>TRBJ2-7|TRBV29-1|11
SVDRGVFNEQY
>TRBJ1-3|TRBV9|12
ASSAALSGNTIY
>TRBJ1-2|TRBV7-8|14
ASSLLSTLTREGYT
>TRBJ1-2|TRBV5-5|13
ASSLLGQGSYGYT
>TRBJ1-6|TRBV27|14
ASSLVYGTGGSPLH
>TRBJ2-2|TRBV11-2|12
ASSFQGWAGELF
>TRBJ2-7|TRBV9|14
ASSPTGTGGLREQY
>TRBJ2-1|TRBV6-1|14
ASERGQGGSYNEQF
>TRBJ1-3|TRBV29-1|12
SVKTGVSGNTIY
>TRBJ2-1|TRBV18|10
ASSVNRNEQF
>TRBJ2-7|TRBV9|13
ASSPRDRSSYEQY
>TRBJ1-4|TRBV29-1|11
SGRGATNEKLF
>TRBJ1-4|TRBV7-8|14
ASSSGQGPTNEKLF
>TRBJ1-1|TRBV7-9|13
ASSPSGGSNTEAF
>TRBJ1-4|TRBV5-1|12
ASSLDGGREKLF
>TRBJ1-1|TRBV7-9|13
ASSFAGQVATEAF
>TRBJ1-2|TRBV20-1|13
SARDLQGLNYGYT
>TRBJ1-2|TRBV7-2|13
ASSRSGQGHYGYT
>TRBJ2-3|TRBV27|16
ASSITGTRRVSTDTQY
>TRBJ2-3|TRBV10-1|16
ASSGDREVPLITDTQY
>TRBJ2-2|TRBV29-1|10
SGERNTGELF
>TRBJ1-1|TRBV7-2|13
ASSPRQVGDGEAF
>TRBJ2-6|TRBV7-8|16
ASSLARDSLSGANVLT
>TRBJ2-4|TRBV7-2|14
ASSTNLRAAKNIQY
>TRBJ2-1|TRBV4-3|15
ASSQGTSGDRYNEQF
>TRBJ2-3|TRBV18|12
ASSPGLNTDTQY
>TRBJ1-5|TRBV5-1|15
ASSLAPTAYSNQPQH
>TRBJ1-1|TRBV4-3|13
ASSQGAGGGTEAF
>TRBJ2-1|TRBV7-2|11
ASSLDPYNEQF
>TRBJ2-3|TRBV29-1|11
SVGQGSADTQY